These T cell receptor beta chains were read from a single sample in a study of shared clonotypes between healthy human individuals. Profiling relied on immunoSEQ multiplex PCR, and the TCRdb table lists in-frame clones only, not all of them. Here the sample spans around 2.5 million clones, more than 85% being singletons. Input material: naive CD4+ T cells from PBMCs. These receptors all come from a man between 18 and 29 years old in good health. Some clones in this sample may be carry-over from other donors' samples. CDR3s include the opening cysteine and the closing phenylalanine or tryptophan. The order of the fields is V gene, J gene, CDR3 protein.

>TRBV6-5|TRBJ2-7
CATRILAVSSYEQYF
>TRBV4-1|TRBJ1-5
CASSQDIAGNQPQHF
>TRBV7-2|TRBJ2-3
CASRERQGSDTQYF
>TRBV19|TRBJ1-1
CASSRGGTVSTEAFF
>TRBV9|TRBJ2-1
CASSVGRDTDEQFF
>TRBV4-1|TRBJ2-1
CASSQEGTGSYNEQFF
>TRBV30|TRBJ2-5
CAWSVLRAGVPGPQETQYF
>TRBV6-4|TRBJ2-7
CASTHGGWKGGGPYEQYF
>TRBV27|TRBJ2-7
CASSLFLPIRGEQYF
>TRBV4-1|TRBJ1-5
CASSQKGAGVGSNQPQHF
>TRBV4-3|TRBJ2-2
CASSPRVGGELFF
>TRBV5-5|TRBJ2-5
CASSLVSEPQYF
>TRBV5-1|TRBJ2-4
CASSLDGTSDIQYF
>TRBV4-1|TRBJ1-5
CASSQVIGGLSNQPQHF
>TRBV5-1|TRBJ2-7
CASSPLAGSYEQYF
>TRBV25-1|TRBJ2-3
CATKREERTDTQYF
>TRBV29-1|TRBJ1-2
CSVGHYGYTF
>TRBV7-9|TRBJ2-7
CASSPRFGAGGAYEQYF
>TRBV9|TRBJ2-3
CASSVGSGRAIDTQYF
>TRBV6-7|TRBJ1-5
CASSRTVFCNQPQHF
>TRBV5-1|TRBJ1-5
CASSSGTSGDQPQHF
>TRBV5-5|TRBJ2-5
CASTREGRPETQYF
>TRBV6-5|TRBJ1-4
CASSFTGVEKLFF
>TRBV5-6|TRBJ1-2
CASSLQPPNPEGRNYGYTF
>TRBV28|TRBJ1-1
CASSFGAGGNTEAFF
>TRBV30|TRBJ2-1
CAWRSVLLAANNEQFF
>TRBV28|TRBJ1-2
CASSSTTYGYTF
>TRBV7-9|TRBJ2-2
CASSRGTSGRTGELFF
>TRBV5-1|TRBJ1-5
CASRSGQGPGSPQHF
>TRBV5-6|TRBJ2-3
CASSVGQGVGTDTQYF
>TRBV21-1|TRBJ2-7
CASSTGTHKTYEQYF
>TRBV19|TRBJ2-1
CASSTLSGRGPVSEQFF
>TRBV28|TRBJ1-5
CASSFRDIRRGGQPQHF
>TRBV4-2|TRBJ1-2
CASSQALTGGNGYTF
>TRBV5-1|TRBJ2-3
CASTGATSTDTQYF
>TRBV7-8|TRBJ1-3
CASSFKDTIYF
>TRBV6-5|TRBJ1-1
CASSRREAPGTEAFF
>TRBV30|TRBJ2-3
CAWTKRGVATDTQYF
>TRBV5-1|TRBJ2-3
CASSGGVTSENTDTQYF
>TRBV28|TRBJ2-1
CASVSGRVYEQFF
>TRBV7-6|TRBJ2-7
CASSLDAGGQYEQYF
>TRBV4-1|TRBJ2-1
CASSHGTEGREQFF
>TRBV19|TRBJ2-7
CASSKLAGGPGITYEQYF
>TRBV28|TRBJ2-7
CASSFRPLEQYF
>TRBV11-2|TRBJ2-1
CASSLVLSSYNEQFF
>TRBV5-1|TRBJ2-1
CASSLMWTSENNEQFF
>TRBV7-2|TRBJ2-3
CASSPRTGIRTQYF
>TRBV11-3|TRBJ2-5
CASSRSGAETQYF
>TRBV2|TRBJ1-2
CASSGTLYGYTF
>TRBV7-2|TRBJ2-1
CASSPTVRVNEQFF
>TRBV7-9|TRBJ2-1
CASSLVASGIRHEQFF
>TRBV5-1|TRBJ2-1
CASSPDMREQFF
>TRBV11-2|TRBJ1-1
CASSPGNSLEAFF
>TRBV6-4|TRBJ2-1
CASSEGTSGYNEQFF
>TRBV5-1|TRBJ1-2
CASSLAAPYGYTF
>TRBV7-3|TRBJ2-5
CASSLTSRSSGGTQETQYF
>TRBV10-1|TRBJ1-3
CASSESPQGQTNSGNTIYF
>TRBV11-2|TRBJ2-5
CASSARLAGETQYF
>TRBV7-2|TRBJ1-3
CASSYPQGDAGNTIYF
>TRBV28|TRBJ1-4
CASSFLIQIEKLFF